The 12 T cell receptor beta chains reported below all come from one sample, sequenced in a study of identical twins. TCRdb passed the 5' RACE reads through MiXCR, listing each CDR3 protein once. The sample holds around 550,000 distinct CDR3 sequences; roughly 15% are singletons and the top ten take roughly 0.42%. These data were likewise used in another study, on yellow fever vaccine responses in identical twins.

The sequenced sample was CD4+ T cells sorted from blood. These receptors all stem from a woman between 18 and 29 years old in good health.

This clonotype was seen repeatedly, ten times or more. The chain couples TRBV4-2 to TRBJ2-5; D tentatively fits TRBD1 or TRBD2 (5 bases each). Germline CDR1 LGHNA, CDR2 YNFKEQ. With 0 bases removed from V and 4 bases from J, the gap between germline ends came to 9 bases. The CDR3 has 14 amino acids. The CDR3 reads CASSQERGRETQYF. The CDR3 DNA reads as TGTGCCAGCAGCCAAGAGAGGGGCAGAGAGACCCAGTACTTC.

This clonotype was picked up many times. This chain uses TRBV28 with TRBJ2-5; D not resolved. This CDR3 has 11 amino acids. Germline CDR1 and CDR2: MDHEN and SYDVKM. V shed 9 bases and J shed 0 bases, with 5 bases lying between them. The CDR3 DNA reads as TGTGCCAGTTGGCACCAAGAGACCCAGTACTTC. It yields the protein CASWHQETQYF.

The chain uses TRBV4-2 and TRBJ2-3; 8 nucleotides align to TRBD2. Germline-derived CDR1 and CDR2 are LGHNA and YNFKEQ. V lost 1 base, J lost 5 bases, and 14 bases stayed unmatched. The CDR3 is 18 residues long. As DNA, the CDR3 is TGTGCCAGCAGCCAAGCCCGCGGGGGGACTAGTGGCGGAGATACGCAGTATTTT. Its protein product is CASSQARGGTSGGDTQYF.

V usage is TRBV29-1 and J usage is TRBJ1-1; no clear D. CDR3 size: 11 residues. Trimming took off 2 bases at V and 6 bases at J, with 7 bases between the two ends. Germline CDR1 reads SQVTM; CDR2 reads ANQGSEA. Here the CDR3 reads CSVETGPEAFF. The CDR3, as DNA: TGCAGCGTTGAAACGGGCCCTGAAGCTTTCTTT.

J is TRBJ2-5 and V is TRBV3-1; tentative D call: TRBD2 (5 bases). CDR3 length equals 13 residues. Germline V lookup: CDR1 LGHDT, CDR2 YNNKEL (reference sequence). Trimming stripped 3 bases from V and 5 bases from J, with 10 bases between. The CDR3 DNA reads TGTGCCAGCAGCCACTGGACGGGGGAGACCCAGTACTTC. Amino acids: CASSHWTGETQYF.

The chain joins TRBV5-1 to TRBJ2-1; D gene unclear. CDR1 is SGHRS and CDR2 is YFSETQ in the germline V gene. This CDR3 contains 15 residues. V was shortened by 0 bases and J by 9 bases, with 16 bases between the two germline ends. CDR3 nucleotides: TGCGCCAGCAGCTTGGGGGCGCCAACGGGCAGTGAGCAGTTCTTC. It yields the protein CASSLGAPTGSEQFF.

The rearrangement joins TRBV5-5 to TRBJ1-1, with D possibly being TRBD1 (5 bases). This CDR3 region has 15 residues. In germline, CDR1 is SGHKS, CDR2 YYEKEE (reference sequence). Between the trimmed V and J ends, which lost 4 bases and 4 bases, there was a span of 17 bases. The CDR3 region has the DNA TGTGCCAGCAGCCCGATGCCCGCGCAGGGCACTGAAGCTTTCTTT. Its translation is CASSPMPAQGTEAFF.

Only a few counts were recorded for this clonotype. This rearrangement joins TRBV10-1 to TRBJ1-3; TRBD1 matches 9 bases. CDR3 length: 17 amino acids. Per germline, CDR1 WNHNN and CDR2 SYGVQD (reference sequence). Trimming cost V 2 bases and J 4 bases; bases outside gene matches: 9. CDR3 DNA: TGCGCCAGCAGTGAGAATTCCGGGACAGGGAAAGGAAACACCATATATTTT. It is translated as CASSENSGTGKGNTIYF.

There are many counts of this clonotype. This chain links TRBV11-2 with TRBJ2-1; 12 nucleotides match TRBD2. From germline, CDR1 is SGHAT and CDR2 FQNNGV. The V gene end was trimmed by 2 bases and the J gene end by 4 bases; junction bases not matched to a gene: 3. The CDR3 spans 16 residues. CDR3 sequence: CASSLTSGGLYNEQFF. The CDR3 nucleotides are TGTGCCAGCAGCTTAACTAGCGGGGGGCTGTACAATGAGCAGTTCTTC.

The chain joins TRBV5-1 to TRBJ2-3, with 7 bases lining up with TRBD2. The germline V gene encodes CDR1 SGHRS and CDR2 YFSETQ. The CDR3 sequence is 17 residues long. Losses at the gene ends were 0 bases for V and 1 base for J; bases not matched to a gene: 8. The CDR3 here is CASSLAMAGVGTDTQYF. The DNA for the CDR3 is TGCGCCAGCAGCTTGGCCATGGCGGGAGTAGGCACAGATACGCAGTATTTT.

This clonotype was observed at least ten times. The V gene is TRBV12-3 or TRBV12-4, the J gene TRBJ1-1; D remains unclear. V gave up 3 bases and J gave up 3 bases, with 8 bases separating them. The CDR3 has 13 amino acids. The CDR3, as DNA: TGTGCCAGCAGTTTCGAGTGGGACACTGAAGCTTTCTTT. Translation: CASSFEWDTEAFF.

V is TRBV3-1 and J is TRBJ2-1; 11 bases line up with TRBD1. V shed 6 bases and J 5 bases; nucleotides not matched to a gene: 6. Germline V gives CDR1 LGHDT, CDR2 YNNKEL (reference sequence). This CDR3 contains 15 residues. Here the CDR3 reads CASRGGTGGNNEQFF. In nucleotides, the CDR3 is TGTGCCAGCAGAGGTGGGACAGGGGGGAACAATGAGCAGTTCTTC.